The 2 T cell receptor beta chains listed next were all sequenced from one sample in a study of T cells in localized non-small cell lung cancer (TCRdb year 2020). Receptor amplification or capture employed the immunoSEQ multiplex PCR assay. TCRdb limited this immuneACCESS table to in-frame rearrangements with V and J called. A share of clones is missing; checked studies link under half to unresolved V genes, and the rest is unexplained. The sample table holds about 25,000 clones, of which 70% to 90% were seen once. Of the sample, 13% to 15% falls within the top ten clones. The specimen comprised peripheral blood, sampled before any cancer treatment. These receptors were taken from a female donor older than 55 with stage I lung adenocarcinoma.

This sequence joins TRBV9 and TRBJ2-2; D call uncertain. The V end was cut by 4 bases, the J end by 2 bases, with 0 bases between. Germline CDR1 and CDR2: SGDLS and YYNGEE. The CDR3 sequence is 11 residues long. The CDR3 sequence is CASSNTGELFF. The CDR3 DNA is TGTGCCAGCAGCAACACCGGGGAGCTGTTTTTT.

The rearrangement uses TRBV28 and TRBJ2-7; 8 positions agree with TRBD2. The CDR3 has 16 amino acids. With V trimmed by 7 bases and J by 3 bases, 14 bases remained unmatched. Per germline, CDR1 MDHEN and CDR2 SYDVKM. CDR3 nucleotide sequence: TGTGCCAGCATTCCTAGTGGCGGGACTAGTTACTACGAGCAGTACTTC. Residues: CASIPSGGTSYYEQYF.